This passage covers 3 T cell receptor beta chains from one sample sequenced in a study of T cell clonality in common variable immunodeficiency. TCRdb's table, derived via immunoSEQ multiplex PCR, lists solely in-frame clones and lacks some. The sample gives around 50,000 clones, none seen only once, and the top ten clones hold 1.8%. The sequencing sample was made of peripheral blood mononuclear cells. Receptors were obtained from a person between 18 and 75 years old in good health.

This clone was seen ten or more times. Read sequence stops 3 residues before the CDR3 end, and the germline J gene provides the missing end. The chain links TRBV20-1 to TRBJ2-3, with TRBD2 as a possible D gene (7 bases). CDR1 and CDR2 from the germline V gene are DFQATT and SNEGSKA (reference sequence). V was shortened by 3 bases and J by 6 bases, with 22 bases between the two germline ends. CDR3 length equals 16 residues. Partial CDR3 DNA: TGCAGTGCTAGGCTCCCAGGGGCGGGGGTTAGGGATACG. It translates to CSARLPGAGVRDT. In full, the CDR3 reads CSARLPGAGVRDTQYF.

This clone appeared many times. Read coverage stops 3 residues before the CDR3 terminus; the germline J gene supplies the remainder. The rearrangement uses TRBV7-9 and TRBJ1-1; D is ambiguous. Trimming removed 3 bases at V and 0 bases at J, with 8 bases between. CDR3 length: 14 amino acids. Germline CDR1 is SEHNR and CDR2 is FQNEAQ (reference sequence). CDR3 DNA (partial): TGTGCCAGCAGCTTCGAACAGCTGAACACTGAA. It specifies CASSFEQLNTE. The complete CDR3 protein is CASSFEQLNTEAFF.

This clone was detected ten times or more. From the germline J gene comes the end of the CDR3, since the read stops 3 residues before it. The chain joins TRBV7-2 to TRBJ2-3; D possibly corresponds to TRBD2 (6 bases). The germline gives CDR1 SGHTA, CDR2 FQGNSA. The CDR3 has 16 residues. The ends were cut back, 0 bases at V and 0 bases at J, with 10 bases in the middle. The CDR3 bases that were read are TGTGCCAGCAGCTTAGCGCGGGGACTTAGCACAGATACG. This encodes CASSLARGLSTDT. The whole CDR3 sequence reads CASSLARGLSTDTQYF. Supplemented by reference TRBV7-2 and TRBJ2-3, the full variable domain reads GAGVSQSPSNKVTEKGKDVELRCDPISGHTALYWYRQSLGQGLEFLIYFQGNSAPDKSGLPSDRFSAERTGGSVSTLTIQRTQQEDSAVYLCASSLARGLSTDTQYFGPGTRLTVL.